The 29 T cell receptor beta chains given below trace back to one sample, sequenced in a study of identical twins. In TCRdb, the 5' RACE reads were re-called with MiXCR into one record per CDR3 protein. This table has approximately 890,000 distinct CDR3 sequences, 9% to 15% appearing once. These data are also associated with another study on yellow fever vaccine responses in identical twins.

Sequencing was carried out using PBMCs. The source of these receptors is a woman between 18 and 29 years old in good health.

This clonotype was counted between two and nine times. The chain joins TRBV20-1 to TRBJ2-1; tentative D call: TRBD1 (6 bases). Trimming left V 1 base short and J 1 base short, with 11 bases between. The CDR3 sequence is 15 residues long. Germline loops: CDR1 DFQATT, CDR2 SNEGSKA (reference sequence). CDR3 loop: CSARGLQGSYNEQFF. Written as DNA, the CDR3 is TGCAGTGCTAGAGGTTTACAGGGATCCTACAATGAGCAGTTCTTC.

The V call is TRBV20-1, the J call TRBJ2-7; 7 bases map to TRBD1. With V trimmed by 6 bases and J by 3 bases, 8 bases remained unmatched. The germline V gene encodes CDR1 DFQATT and CDR2 SNEGSKA (reference sequence). The CDR3 has 13 residues. For the CDR3, the DNA is TGCAGTGCAACTACAGGGGCGAGCTACGAGCAGTACGTC. It yields the protein CSATTGASYEQYV.

The rearrangement uses TRBV4-1 and TRBJ2-5; either TRBD1 or TRBD2 may fit D (5 bases each). CDR3 size: 14 residues. Between the trimmed V and J ends, which lost 5 bases and 4 bases, there was a span of 14 bases. From germline, CDR1 is MGHRA and CDR2 YSYEKL. CDR3 in amino acids: CASSMGTGRETQYF. The CDR3 DNA is TGCGCCAGCAGCATGGGGACGGGACGAGAGACCCAGTACTTC.

The chain recombines TRBV5-1 with TRBJ2-1, with 12 bases matching TRBD2. The CDR3 covers 16 residues. V dropped 4 bases and J dropped 7; count of bases not matched to a gene: 9. The V gene's germline CDR1 is SGHRS and CDR2 YFSETQ. For the CDR3, the DNA is TGCGCCAGCAGCGCAAGACTAGCGGGAGAAGATAATGAGCAGTTCTTC. This encodes CASSARLAGEDNEQFF.

This clonotype was observed a few times. The chain uses TRBV28 and TRBJ2-1; 13 bases are a match to TRBD2. V lost 5 bases to trimming and J lost 4 bases; unmatched junction nucleotides: 17. The CDR3 loop spans 20 amino acids. In germline, CDR1 is MDHEN, CDR2 SYDVKM. The CDR3 here is CASSPPRGLAGLRPYNEQFF. CDR3 sequence (DNA): TGTGCCAGCAGTCCCCCTCGGGGACTAGCGGGACTCCGCCCTTACAATGAGCAGTTCTTC.

This clonotype has at least ten counts. The rearrangement links TRBV20-1 to TRBJ2-5, with unresolved D. CDR1 and CDR2 (germline): DFQATT, SNEGSKA (reference sequence). The CDR3 loop spans 11 amino acids. The V and J ends lost 3 bases and 4 bases respectively, with 6 bases between them. CDR3 loop: CSARSGETQYF. The CDR3 DNA follows: TGCAGTGCTAGGTCAGGAGAGACCCAGTACTTC.

In its sample, this clonotype was seen many times. This sequence joins TRBV12-5 and TRBJ2-1; TRBD1 or TRBD2 may be the D gene (7 bases each). V lost 7 bases and J lost 4, with 17 bases in between. The germline V gene encodes CDR1 LGHNT and CDR2 FRNRAP. The CDR3 spans 15 residues. CDR3 in amino acids: CASAQGGLLYNEQFF. CDR3 bases: TGTGCTAGTGCCCAGGGGGGGCTATTGTACAATGAGCAGTTCTTC.

This clonotype was seen at least ten times. V usage is TRBV16 and J usage is TRBJ2-2; TRBD2 is a possible D gene (6 bases). Germline V CDR1 and CDR2: KGHSY, FQNENV. Trimming left V 4 bases short and J 1 base short, with 13 bases between. There are 16 residues in the CDR3. In DNA form, the CDR3 reads TGTGCCAGCAGCCCCACGAACGGGGGGAACACCGGGGAGCTGTTTTTT. It encodes CASSPTNGGNTGELFF. The complete variable domain, with remaining parts taken from reference TRBV16 and TRBJ2-2, reads GEEVAQTPKHLVRGEGQKAKLYCAPIKGHSYVFWYQQVLKNEFKFLISFQNENVFDETGMPKERFSAKCLPNSPCSLEIQATKLEDSAVYFCASSPTNGGNTGELFFGEGSRLTVL.

This clonotype was observed a handful of times. The chain links TRBV5-6 to TRBJ2-2; a weak D match, TRBD1 (5 bases). The CDR3 consists of 15 residues. The V end lost 0 bases, the J end lost 6 bases, and 12 bases lay between the germline ends. Germline V lookup: CDR1 SGHDT, CDR2 YYEEEE. CDR3 sequence reads: CASSLAQGIAGELFF. In DNA form, the CDR3 reads TGTGCCAGCAGCTTGGCCCAGGGAATTGCCGGGGAGCTGTTTTTT.

This clonotype was counted between two and nine times. The chain joins TRBV10-3 to TRBJ2-1, with 9 bases identical to TRBD1. V shed 8 bases and J 0 bases; nucleotides not matched to a gene: 17. The germline CDR1 and CDR2 sequences are ENHRY and SYGVKD. The CDR3 is made up of 19 amino acids. The CDR3 region has the DNA TGTGCCATCGGCCAGGGACAGGGAGTATTGTTAAGCTCCTACAATGAGCAGTTCTTC. Translating it yields CAIGQGQGVLLSSYNEQFF.

This sequence joins TRBV12-3 or TRBV12-4 and TRBJ2-6, with 10 bases lining up with TRBD1. This CDR3 is 17 amino acids long. J gave up 0 bases and V 5 bases, and 4 bases lay outside the gene matches. CDR3 region: CASSPRTGGSGANVLTF. The CDR3 DNA reads as TGTGCCAGCAGTCCCCGGACAGGGGGCTCTGGGGCCAACGTCCTGACTTTC.

This clonotype was counted a few times. The V and J genes are TRBV20-1 and TRBJ2-1, with 9 bases aligning to TRBD2. This CDR3 is built from 13 residues. V lost 6 bases to trimming and J lost 10 bases; unmatched junction nucleotides: 10. Germline V gives CDR1 DFQATT, CDR2 SNEGSKA (reference sequence). Written as DNA, the CDR3 is TGCAGTGCCACACCGCGACTAGCGGCCGAGCAGTTCTTC. Translated: CSATPRLAAEQFF.

The V and J genes are TRBV28 and TRBJ2-4; TRBD2 is a possible D gene (6 bases). CDR1 MDHEN and CDR2 SYDVKM come from the germline V gene. CDR3 length: 16 residues. Trimming took 4 bases from V and 6 from J, leaving 19 bases between them. The CDR3 DNA sequence: TGTGCCAGCAGTTCCAAAGCGGCCGACGGGGGAAACATTCAGTACTTC. The encoded protein is CASSSKAADGGNIQYF. The full variable domain, rest sourced from reference TRBV28 and TRBJ2-4, is DVKVTQSSRYLVKRTGEKVFLECVQDMDHENMFWYRQDPGLGLRLIYFSYDVKMKEKGDIPEGYSVSREKKERFSLILESASTNQTSMYLCASSSKAADGGNIQYFGAGTRLSVL.

The chain is built from TRBV10-3 and TRBJ2-2, with D uncertain. Trimming pared 4 bases from V and 3 bases from J, leaving 9 bases between. Germline CDR1 ENHRY, CDR2 SYGVKD. The CDR3 spans 14 residues. The CDR3 coding sequence is TGTGCCATCAGTGGACGTAGAGACACCGGGGAGCTGTTTTTT. Protein product: CAISGRRDTGELFF.

This clonotype was counted a few times. V gene TRBV29-1 combines with J gene TRBJ2-3, with no clear D. From germline, CDR1 is SQVTM and CDR2 ANQGSEA. This CDR3 contains 14 residues. V lost 1 base and J 3 bases, leaving 11 bases between the germline ends. The CDR3 loop is CSVEVGDGTDTQYF. The CDR3 bases are TGCAGCGTTGAAGTGGGCGATGGGACAGATACGCAGTATTTT.

This clonotype was detected once. The CDR3 bases are TGTGCCAGCGGCGGCAGGGTTGAACGCGAGCAGTACTTC. Encoded protein: CASGGRVEREQYF. This chain uses TRBV14 with TRBJ2-7; possible D gene TRBD1, 5 bases. The V gene lost 8 bases and the J gene lost 6 bases, with 17 bases spanning the gap. The V gene's germline CDR1 is SGHDN and CDR2 FVKESK. The CDR3 covers 13 residues.

The sample holds many counts of this clonotype. This rearrangement joins TRBV10-3 to TRBJ2-7, with D possibly matching TRBD2 (5 bases). V was trimmed by 2 bases and J by 1 base, leaving 15 bases between them. This CDR3 has 16 residues. Germline CDR1 reads ENHRY; CDR2 reads SYGVKD. CDR3: CAISEGVALVSYEQYF. The CDR3 bases are TGTGCCATCAGTGAGGGAGTAGCGTTGGTATCCTACGAGCAGTACTTC.

This clonotype was seen a handful of times. The chain carries TRBV10-3 and TRBJ2-2; 7 bases fit TRBD1. This CDR3 is built from 14 residues. Trimming cost V 3 bases and J 5 bases; bases outside gene matches: 3. Germline V gene lookup returns CDR1 ENHRY and CDR2 SYGVKD. The CDR3 coding sequence is TGTGCCATCAGTGAAGGACAGGTGACCGGGGAGCTGTTTTTT. It specifies CAISEGQVTGELFF.

This chain uses TRBV10-1 with TRBJ2-2; 7 bases line up with TRBD1. The V gene's germline CDR1 is WNHNN and CDR2 SYGVQD (reference sequence). This CDR3 contains 16 residues. The V segment lost 3 bases and the J segment 5 bases; nucleotides outside the gene matches: 9. CDR3 protein: CASSDLTGSATGELFF. The CDR3 DNA reads TGCGCCAGCAGTGACCTGACAGGGTCGGCTACCGGGGAGCTGTTTTTT.

The chain has TRBV25-1 and TRBJ2-1, with D perhaps matching TRBD1 (6 bases). The CDR3 is 18 residues long. Between the trimmed V and J ends, which lost 4 bases and 1 base, there was a span of 20 bases. The V gene's germline CDR1 is MGHDK and CDR2 SYGVNS. The CDR3 nucleotides are TGTGCCAGCAGTGGGGACCTTAGAGGGGGTCTATCCTACAATGAGCAGTTCTTC. Its protein is CASSGDLRGGLSYNEQFF.

The chain uses TRBV20-1 and TRBJ2-3; D uncertain. Between the trimmed V and J ends, which lost 0 bases and 2 bases, there was a span of 0 bases. This CDR3 has 11 amino acids. Per the germline V gene, CDR1 is DFQATT and CDR2 is SNEGSKA (reference sequence). This CDR3 reads CSARDTDTQYF. Here the CDR3 DNA reads TGCAGTGCTAGAGACACAGATACGCAGTATTTT.

This CDR3 reads CSATAGTAQETQYF. The CDR3 region has the DNA TGCAGTGCTACCGCCGGGACAGCTCAAGAGACCCAGTACTTC. The chain joins TRBV20-1 to TRBJ2-5, with 7 bases aligning to TRBD1. The CDR3 length is 14 residues. The V and J ends lost 4 bases and 2 bases, in that order; junction bases with no gene match: 7. Per the germline V gene, CDR1 is DFQATT and CDR2 is SNEGSKA (reference sequence).

This chain links TRBV28 with TRBJ1-2, with D perhaps TRBD1 (5 bases). Germline V gene sequence: CDR1 MDHEN, CDR2 SYDVKM. Trimming shortened V by 3 bases and J by 6 bases, and 14 bases separated the two germline ends. This CDR3 has 14 residues. CDR3 residues: CASSLAGTENGYTF. In DNA, the CDR3 is TGTGCCAGCAGTTTGGCCGGGACGGAAAATGGCTACACCTTC.

V and J are TRBV11-3 and TRBJ2-3; TRBD2 agrees at 11 bases. Germline V gene sequence: CDR1 SGHNT, CDR2 YENEEA. This CDR3 has 17 residues. J was trimmed by 0 bases and V by 6 bases; bases with no gene match: 8. This CDR3 is CASRLLAGDASTDTQYF. CDR3 coding DNA: TGTGCCAGCAGGTTACTAGCGGGAGATGCTAGCACAGATACGCAGTATTTT.

This clonotype was counted only a few times. V is TRBV5-1 and J is TRBJ2-2; D not resolved. Germline CDR1 reads SGHRS; CDR2 reads YFSETQ. V lost 4 bases, J lost 6 bases, and 7 bases lay in between. There are 12 residues in the CDR3. The CDR3 bases are TGCGCCAGCAGCCGTGACCCCGGGGAGCTGTTTTTT. Amino acids: CASSRDPGELFF.

This clonotype was seen a few times. The gene calls are TRBV3-1 and TRBJ2-5, with 7 bases that match TRBD2. The J segment lost 1 base and the V segment lost 1 base, leaving 6 bases of the junction unmatched. CDR1 is LGHDT, CDR2 YNNKEL, per germline (reference sequence). CDR3 length: 16 amino acids. CDR3 sequence reads: CASSQVAGVSQETQYF. As DNA, the CDR3 is TGTGCCAGCAGCCAAGTGGCGGGGGTGAGCCAAGAGACCCAGTACTTC.

This clonotype was recorded a few times. The genes are TRBV3-1 and TRBJ2-5; D assignment may be TRBD1 or TRBD2 (6 bases each). V dropped 4 bases and J dropped 7 bases, with 16 bases sitting between them. This CDR3 is built from 14 residues. CDR1 is LGHDT and CDR2 is YNNKEL in the germline V gene (reference sequence). The CDR3 reads CASSRVGGVGTQYF. In DNA form, the CDR3 reads TGTGCCAGCAGCCGGGTCGGGGGCGTGGGGACCCAGTACTTC.

This clonotype occurred a few times. The chain carries TRBV20-1 and TRBJ2-1; TRBD2 aligns across 9 bases. With 0 bases clipped from V and 2 bases from J, the junction kept 5 bases outside the gene matches. The CDR3 extends over 16 amino acids. CDR1 and CDR2 from the germline V gene are DFQATT and SNEGSKA (reference sequence). CDR3 protein: CSARDGWTSAYNEQFF. CDR3 bases: TGCAGTGCTAGAGATGGCTGGACTAGCGCCTACAATGAGCAGTTCTTC.

The chain carries TRBV11-1 and TRBJ2-4; 12 nucleotides line up with TRBD1. The CDR3 has 18 residues. CDR1 and CDR2 (germline): SGHAT, FQDESV (reference sequence). The V segment lost 4 bases and the J segment 2 bases; nucleotides outside the gene matches: 9. The CDR3 nucleotides are TGTGCCAGCAGCTCGGGGACAGGGGGCACTTTTTCCAAAAACATTCAGTACTTC. Its translation is CASSSGTGGTFSKNIQYF.